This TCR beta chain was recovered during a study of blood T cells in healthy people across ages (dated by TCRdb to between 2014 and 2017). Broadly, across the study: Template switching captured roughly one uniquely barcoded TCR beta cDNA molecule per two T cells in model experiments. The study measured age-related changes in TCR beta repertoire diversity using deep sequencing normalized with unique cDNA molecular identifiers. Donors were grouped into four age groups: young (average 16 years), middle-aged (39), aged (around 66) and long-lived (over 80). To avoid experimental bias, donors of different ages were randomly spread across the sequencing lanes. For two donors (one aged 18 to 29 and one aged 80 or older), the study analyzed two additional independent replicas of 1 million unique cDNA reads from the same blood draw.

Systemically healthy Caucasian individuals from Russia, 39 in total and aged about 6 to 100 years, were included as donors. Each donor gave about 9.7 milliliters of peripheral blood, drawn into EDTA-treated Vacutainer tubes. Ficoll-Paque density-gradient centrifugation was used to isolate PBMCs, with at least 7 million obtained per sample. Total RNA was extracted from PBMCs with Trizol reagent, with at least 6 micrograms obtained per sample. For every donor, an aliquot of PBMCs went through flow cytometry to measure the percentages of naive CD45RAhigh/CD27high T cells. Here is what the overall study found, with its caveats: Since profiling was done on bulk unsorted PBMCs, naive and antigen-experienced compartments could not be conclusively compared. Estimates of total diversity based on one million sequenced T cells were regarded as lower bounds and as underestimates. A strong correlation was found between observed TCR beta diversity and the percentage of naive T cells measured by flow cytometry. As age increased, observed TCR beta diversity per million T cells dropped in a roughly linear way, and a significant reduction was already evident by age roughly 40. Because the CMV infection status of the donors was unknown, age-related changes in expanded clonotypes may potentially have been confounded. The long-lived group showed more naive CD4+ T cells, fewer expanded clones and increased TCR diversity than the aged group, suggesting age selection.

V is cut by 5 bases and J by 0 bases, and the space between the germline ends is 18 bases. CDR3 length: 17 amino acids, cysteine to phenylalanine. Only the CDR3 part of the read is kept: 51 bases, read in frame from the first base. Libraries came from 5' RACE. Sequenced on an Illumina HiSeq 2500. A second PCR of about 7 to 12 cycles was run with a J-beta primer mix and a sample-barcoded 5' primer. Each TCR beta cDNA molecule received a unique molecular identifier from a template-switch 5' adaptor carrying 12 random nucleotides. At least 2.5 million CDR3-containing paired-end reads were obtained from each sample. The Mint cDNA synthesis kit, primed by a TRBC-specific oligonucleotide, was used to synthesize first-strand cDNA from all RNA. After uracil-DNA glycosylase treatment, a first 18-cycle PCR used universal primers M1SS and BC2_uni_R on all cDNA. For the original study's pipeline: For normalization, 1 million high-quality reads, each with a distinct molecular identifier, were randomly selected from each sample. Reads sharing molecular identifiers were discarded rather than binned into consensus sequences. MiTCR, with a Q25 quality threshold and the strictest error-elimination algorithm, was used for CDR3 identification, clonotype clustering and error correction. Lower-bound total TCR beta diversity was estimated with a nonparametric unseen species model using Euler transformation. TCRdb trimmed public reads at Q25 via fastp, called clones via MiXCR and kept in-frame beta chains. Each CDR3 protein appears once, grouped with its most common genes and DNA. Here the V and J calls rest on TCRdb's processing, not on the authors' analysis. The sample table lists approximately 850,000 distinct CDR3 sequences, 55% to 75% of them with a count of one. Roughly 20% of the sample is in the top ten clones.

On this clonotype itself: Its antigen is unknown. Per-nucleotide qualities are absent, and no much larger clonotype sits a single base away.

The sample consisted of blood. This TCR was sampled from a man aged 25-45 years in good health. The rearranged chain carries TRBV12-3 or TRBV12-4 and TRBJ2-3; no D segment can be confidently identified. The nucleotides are TGTGCCAGCAGTCCTATAGCATCGGAGTCGAGCACAGATACGCAGTATTTT. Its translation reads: CASSPIASESSTDTQYF.